This TCR beta chain came from a study of T-cell memory formation after mild COVID-19. The CDR3 consists of 15 residues. V lost 1 base and J lost 9, with 13 bases in between. In germline, CDR1 is LGHNA, CDR2 YSLEER. A single record per CDR3 protein comes from TCRdb applying MiXCR to the 5' RACE reads. In the table there are 90,000 to 120,000 distinct CDR3 sequences, under 15% of which are singletons. The gene calls are TRBV4-3 and TRBJ1-6; D remains unclear. Sequenced sample: PBMCs or a T cell subset sorted from them (not recorded which). This sequence was found in a man aged 18 to 35 who had mild COVID-19 (a few samples of this study predate the infection). Cell type and time point are not known. The CDR3 DNA reads TGCGCCAGCAGCCAAGTCACCGGCCCGGGTTCACCCCTCCACTTT. It specifies CASSQVTGPGSPLHF.